These T cell receptor beta chains were read from a single sample in a study of shared clonotypes between healthy human individuals. This table comes from immunoSEQ multiplex PCR, and its TCRdb copy is limited to in-frame clones, with some not included. This sample has about 2,100,000 clones, with more than 85% found just once. Sequencing was done on a sample of naive CD8+ T cells from PBMCs. All receptors derive from a man aged 18 to 29 in good health. Some clones in this sample may be carry-over from other donors' samples. Both conserved end residues are part of each CDR3. The D gene is left open where the match is weak. Size values are once, few and many counts, or a class for expanded clones, and some rows have none.

j_call: TRBJ2-1; d_call: TRBD2; v_call: TRBV7-9; clone_size: NA; cdr3_nt: TGTGCCAGCAGCGGGACTAACGGGAATGAGCAGTTCTTC; cdr3_aa: CASSGTNGNEQFF
j_call: TRBJ1-5; d_call: TRBD1; v_call: TRBV19; clone_size: once; cdr3_nt: TGTGCCAGTGAATATGGGGCCGGGACAGCTGATTTCGATCAGCCCCAGCATTTT; cdr3_aa: CASEYGAGTADFDQPQHF
j_call: TRBJ2-7; d_call: TRBD1; v_call: TRBV10-3; clone_size: NA; cdr3_nt: TGTGCCATCAGGTCTACACAGACAGGGGGCGAAACCTACGAGCAGTACTTC; cdr3_aa: CAIRSTQTGGETYEQYF
j_call: TRBJ1-5; d_call: NA; v_call: TRBV21-1; clone_size: NA; cdr3_nt: TGTGCCAGCAGCGCCGCCCCGCGGACGGCCAATCAGCCCCAGCATTTT; cdr3_aa: CASSAAPRTANQPQHF
j_call: TRBJ1-2; d_call: NA; v_call: TRBV7-2; clone_size: NA; cdr3_nt: TGTGCCAGCAGCTCCCCCGCTGGGGGCTATGGCTACACCTTC; cdr3_aa: CASSSPAGGYGYTF
j_call: TRBJ2-5; d_call: NA; v_call: TRBV9; clone_size: NA; cdr3_nt: TGTGCCAGCAGCGCCTCAGGGACCCAAGAGACCCAGTACTTC; cdr3_aa: CASSASGTQETQYF
j_call: TRBJ2-5; d_call: TRBD2; v_call: TRBV6-1; clone_size: NA; cdr3_nt: TGTGCCAGCAGTGAAGCAAGACTAGCGGGTCTACCGGTCCAAGAGACCCAGTACTTC; cdr3_aa: CASSEARLAGLPVQETQYF
j_call: TRBJ2-7; d_call: TRBD2; v_call: TRBV18; clone_size: NA; cdr3_nt: TGTGCCAGCTCACCCCCACGACTAGCCGGAACTGTAGGCGAGCAGTACTTC; cdr3_aa: CASSPPRLAGTVGEQYF
j_call: TRBJ2-7; d_call: TRBD2; v_call: TRBV4-2; clone_size: once; cdr3_nt: TGTGCCAGCAGCGCGAGGGAGGGCTACGAGCAGTACTTC; cdr3_aa: CASSAREGYEQYF
j_call: TRBJ2-3; d_call: NA; v_call: TRBV5-6; clone_size: NA; cdr3_nt: TGTGCCAGCAGCTTGTTAACAGATACGCAGTATTTT; cdr3_aa: CASSLLTDTQYF
j_call: TRBJ2-2; d_call: TRBD2; v_call: TRBV7-2; clone_size: once; cdr3_nt: TGTGCCAGCAGCGTGACTAGCGGATACACCGGGGAGCTGTTTTTT; cdr3_aa: CASSVTSGYTGELFF
j_call: TRBJ2-2; d_call: TRBD1; v_call: TRBV11-2; clone_size: NA; cdr3_nt: TGTGCCAGCAGGGGAAGGGACAGGGCGGTCGGGGAGCTGTTTTTT; cdr3_aa: CASRGRDRAVGELFF
j_call: TRBJ2-1; d_call: TRBD2; v_call: TRBV5-1; clone_size: NA; cdr3_nt: TGCGCCAGCAGCTTGGGACTAGCGGGAGTGAATGAGCAGTTCTTC; cdr3_aa: CASSLGLAGVNEQFF
j_call: TRBJ2-3; d_call: TRBD2; v_call: TRBV27; clone_size: NA; cdr3_nt: TGTGCCAGCAGTCTAAGGACTAGCTCAGATACGCAGTATTTT; cdr3_aa: CASSLRTSSDTQYF
j_call: TRBJ1-1; d_call: NA; v_call: TRBV7-9; clone_size: few; cdr3_nt: TGTGCCAGCAGCTTAAGTCGGGATTTCGGGGGTGAAGCTTTCTTT; cdr3_aa: CASSLSRDFGGEAFF
j_call: TRBJ2-7; d_call: NA; v_call: TRBV7-9; clone_size: NA; cdr3_nt: TGTGCCAGCACTATACAAGGGCACGAGCAGTACTTC; cdr3_aa: CASTIQGHEQYF
j_call: TRBJ1-1; d_call: TRBD1; v_call: TRBV27; clone_size: few; cdr3_nt: TGTGCCAGCGGAAACAGGGGGTACACTGAAGCTTTCTTT; cdr3_aa: CASGNRGYTEAFF
j_call: TRBJ1-2; d_call: NA; v_call: TRBV15; clone_size: NA; cdr3_nt: TGTGCCACCAGCCGCGGGACAAATAACTATGGCTACACCTTC; cdr3_aa: CATSRGTNNYGYTF
j_call: TRBJ2-2; d_call: NA; v_call: TRBV10-2; clone_size: NA; cdr3_nt: TGCGCCAGCAGTGACAGGGACGCCGGGGAGCTGTTTTTT; cdr3_aa: CASSDRDAGELFF
j_call: TRBJ2-1; d_call: NA; v_call: TRBV27; clone_size: NA; cdr3_nt: TGTGCCAGCAGTTTATCAAGGGCAGCCTGGTTTTACAATGAGCAGTTCTTC; cdr3_aa: CASSLSRAAWFYNEQFF
j_call: TRBJ2-7; d_call: TRBD2; v_call: TRBV5-6; clone_size: NA; cdr3_nt: TGTGCCAGCAGCTCCTCCCCACTAGCGGGAGAGCAGTACTTC; cdr3_aa: CASSSSPLAGEQYF
j_call: TRBJ1-2; d_call: TRBD1; v_call: TRBV7-6; clone_size: NA; cdr3_nt: TGTGCCAGCAGCTCGACACTTGGACAGGGCGGTGGCTACACCTTC; cdr3_aa: CASSSTLGQGGGYTF
j_call: TRBJ2-1; d_call: NA; v_call: TRBV29-1; clone_size: NA; cdr3_nt: TGCAGCGTTGGTGGGGGAAATGACCCCAATGAGCAGTTCTTC; cdr3_aa: CSVGGGNDPNEQFF
j_call: TRBJ2-1; d_call: TRBD1; v_call: TRBV7-9; clone_size: NA; cdr3_nt: TGTGCCAGCAGCCCATCCCGGGACAGATACAATGAGCAGTTCTTC; cdr3_aa: CASSPSRDRYNEQFF
j_call: TRBJ2-3; d_call: TRBD2; v_call: TRBV9; clone_size: NA; cdr3_nt: TGTGCCAGCAGCGCCGCAGCGGGACTAGCGGGAGGGCCACGAGATACGCAGTATTTT; cdr3_aa: CASSAAAGLAGGPRDTQYF
j_call: TRBJ2-3; d_call: TRBD2; v_call: TRBV5-1; clone_size: once; cdr3_nt: TGCGCCAGCAGCATAATAGCGGGAGGGCTCAGGGATACGCAGTATTTT; cdr3_aa: CASSIIAGGLRDTQYF
j_call: TRBJ2-1; d_call: NA; v_call: TRBV28; clone_size: NA; cdr3_nt: TGTGCCACCCACCCTTTGGGGGAACACAATGAGCAGTTCTTC; cdr3_aa: CATHPLGEHNEQFF
j_call: TRBJ1-1; d_call: NA; v_call: TRBV6-1; clone_size: NA; cdr3_nt: TGTGCCAGCAGTGAAGGGGCGACAGAATACACTGAAGCTTTCTTT; cdr3_aa: CASSEGATEYTEAFF
j_call: TRBJ2-3; d_call: NA; v_call: TRBV4-1; clone_size: NA; cdr3_nt: TGCGCCAGCAGCCAAGGGTACGGTGCAGATACGCAGTATTTT; cdr3_aa: CASSQGYGADTQYF
j_call: TRBJ1-1; d_call: TRBD1; v_call: TRBV11-1; clone_size: NA; cdr3_nt: TGTGCCAGCAGTTTGGGACAGGGGGTGACTGAAGCTTTCTTT; cdr3_aa: CASSLGQGVTEAFF
j_call: TRBJ1-2; d_call: NA; v_call: TRBV21-1; clone_size: NA; cdr3_nt: TGTGCCAGCAGCAAAGAGGGGGCACCTTTAGTGGTTGGTGGCTACACCTTC; cdr3_aa: CASSKEGAPLVVGGYTF
j_call: TRBJ1-4; d_call: TRBD1; v_call: TRBV6-5; clone_size: NA; cdr3_nt: TGTGCCAGCGGACTAGGACAGGGAGGTTGGGAAAAACTGTTTTTT; cdr3_aa: CASGLGQGGWEKLFF
j_call: TRBJ2-4; d_call: TRBD1; v_call: TRBV13; clone_size: NA; cdr3_nt: TGTGCCAGCAGCTTTACAGGGGATTCGGAGTACTTC; cdr3_aa: CASSFTGDSEYF
j_call: TRBJ2-2; d_call: TRBD2; v_call: TRBV7-9; clone_size: few; cdr3_nt: TGTGCCAGCAGCTGGGGCCCTGGGACTACGACCGGGGAGCTGTTTTTT; cdr3_aa: CASSWGPGTTTGELFF
j_call: TRBJ1-5; d_call: NA; v_call: TRBV28; clone_size: few; cdr3_nt: TGTGCCAGCAAAGAGGGCAGGGATTGGAGTCAGCCCCAGCATTTT; cdr3_aa: CASKEGRDWSQPQHF
j_call: TRBJ2-1; d_call: TRBD2; v_call: TRBV29-1; clone_size: NA; cdr3_nt: TGCAGCGCAATACGGACTAGCGGGGGTTACAATGAGCAGTTCTTC; cdr3_aa: CSAIRTSGGYNEQFF
j_call: TRBJ2-2; d_call: NA; v_call: TRBV27; clone_size: NA; cdr3_nt: TGTGCCAGCAGTCCCCGGTTCGGGGAGCTGTTTTTT; cdr3_aa: CASSPRFGELFF